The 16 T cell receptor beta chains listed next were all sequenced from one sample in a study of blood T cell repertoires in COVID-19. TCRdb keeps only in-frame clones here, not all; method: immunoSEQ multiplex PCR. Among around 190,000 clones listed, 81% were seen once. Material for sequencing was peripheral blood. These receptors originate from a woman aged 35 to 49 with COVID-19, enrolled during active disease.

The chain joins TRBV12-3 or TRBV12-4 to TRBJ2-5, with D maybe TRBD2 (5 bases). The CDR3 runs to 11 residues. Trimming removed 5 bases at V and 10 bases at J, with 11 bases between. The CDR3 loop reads CASSPRTYQYF. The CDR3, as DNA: TGTGCCAGCAGTCCTAGGACTTACCAGTACTTC.

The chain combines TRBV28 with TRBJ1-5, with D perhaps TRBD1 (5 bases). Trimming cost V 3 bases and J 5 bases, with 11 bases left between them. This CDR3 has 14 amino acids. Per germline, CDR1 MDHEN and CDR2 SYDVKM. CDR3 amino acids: CASSFPQVYQPQHF. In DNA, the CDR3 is TGTGCCAGCAGTTTTCCACAGGTATATCAGCCCCAGCATTTT. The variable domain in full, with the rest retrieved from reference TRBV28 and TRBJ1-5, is DVKVTQSSRYLVKRTGEKVFLECVQDMDHENMFWYRQDPGLGLRLIYFSYDVKMKEKGDIPEGYSVSREKKERFSLILESASTNQTSMYLCASSFPQVYQPQHFGDGTRLSIL.

The CDR3 DNA follows: TGTGCCACCAGCAGAGCCCAGGACATCCAAGAGACCCAGTACTTC. It specifies CATSRAQDIQETQYF. The chain joins TRBV15 to TRBJ2-5; weak D call: TRBD1 (5 bases). The V end was cut by 1 base, the J end by 1 base, with 10 bases between. The V gene's germline CDR1 is LNHNV and CDR2 YYDKDF (reference sequence). The CDR3 totals 15 residues.

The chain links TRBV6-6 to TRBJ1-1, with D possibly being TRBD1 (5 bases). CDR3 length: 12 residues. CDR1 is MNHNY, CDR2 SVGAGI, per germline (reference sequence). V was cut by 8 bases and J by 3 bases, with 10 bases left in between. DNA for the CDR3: TGTGCCAGCTTCAGGGATGACACTGAAGCTTTCTTT. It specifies CASFRDDTEAFF.

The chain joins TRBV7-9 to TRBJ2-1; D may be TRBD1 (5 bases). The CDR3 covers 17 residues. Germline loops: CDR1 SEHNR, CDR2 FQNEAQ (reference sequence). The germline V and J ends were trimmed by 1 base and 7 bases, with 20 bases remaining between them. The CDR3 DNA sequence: TGTGCCAGCAGCTTAGGTTTTAGGCGTCAGGGCGAAAATGAGCAGTTCTTC. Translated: CASSLGFRRQGENEQFF.

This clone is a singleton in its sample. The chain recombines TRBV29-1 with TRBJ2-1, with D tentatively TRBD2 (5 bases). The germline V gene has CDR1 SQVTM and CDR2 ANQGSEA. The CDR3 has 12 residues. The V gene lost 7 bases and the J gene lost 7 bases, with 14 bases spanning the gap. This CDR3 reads CSELSTRNEQFF. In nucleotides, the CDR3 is TGCAGCGAACTCTCCACTAGGAATGAGCAGTTCTTC.

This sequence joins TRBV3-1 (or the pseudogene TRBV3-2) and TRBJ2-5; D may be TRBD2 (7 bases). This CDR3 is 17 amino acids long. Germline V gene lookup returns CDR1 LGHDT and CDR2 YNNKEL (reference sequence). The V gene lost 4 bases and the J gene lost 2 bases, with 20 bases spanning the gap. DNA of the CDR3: TGTGCCAGCAGCCGGCCCTCTTTTGGGAGGGGGCAAGAGACCCAGTACTTC. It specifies CASSRPSFGRGQETQYF.

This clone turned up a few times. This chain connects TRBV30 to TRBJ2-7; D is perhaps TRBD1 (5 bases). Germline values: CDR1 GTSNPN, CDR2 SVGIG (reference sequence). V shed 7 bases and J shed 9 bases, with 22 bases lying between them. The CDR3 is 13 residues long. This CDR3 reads CAYLKGFPSRQYF. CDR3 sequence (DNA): TGTGCCTACCTAAAGGGGTTTCCGAGTCGGCAGTACTTC.

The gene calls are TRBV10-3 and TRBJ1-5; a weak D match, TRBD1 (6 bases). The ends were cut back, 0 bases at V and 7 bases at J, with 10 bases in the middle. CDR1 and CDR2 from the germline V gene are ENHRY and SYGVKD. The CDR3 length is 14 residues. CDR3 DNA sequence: TGTGCCATCAGTGAGTCCTCAGGGGTACAGCCCCAGCATTTT. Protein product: CAISESSGVQPQHF.

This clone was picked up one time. CDR3 coding DNA: TGTGCCAGCAGTTCCTCCGGGACACCGAACACTGAAGCTTTCTTT. This gives the protein CASSSSGTPNTEAFF. This chain joins TRBV28 and TRBJ1-1, with D perhaps matching TRBD1 (6 bases). V dropped 4 bases and J dropped 1 base, with 13 bases sitting between them. Per the germline V gene, CDR1 is MDHEN and CDR2 is SYDVKM. This CDR3 region has 15 residues.

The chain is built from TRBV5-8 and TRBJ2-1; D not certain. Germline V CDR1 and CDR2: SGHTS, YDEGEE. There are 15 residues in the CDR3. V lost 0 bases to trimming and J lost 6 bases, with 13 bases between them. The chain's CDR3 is CASSLAPARVNEQFF. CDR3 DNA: TGTGCCAGCAGCTTGGCTCCCGCCCGGGTCAATGAGCAGTTCTTC. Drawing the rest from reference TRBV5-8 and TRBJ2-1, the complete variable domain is EAGVTQSPTHLIKTRGQQATLRCSPISGHTSVYWYQQALGLGLQFLLWYDEGEERNRGNFPPRFSGRQFPNYSSELNVNALELEDSALYLCASSLAPARVNEQFFGPGTRLTVL.

The CDR3 here is CASSFLDRGRRNSETQYF. The CDR3 nucleotides are TGTGCCAGCAGCTTTTTGGACAGGGGGCGCAGGAATTCGGAGACCCAGTACTTC. The chain uses TRBV5-6 and TRBJ2-5, with TRBD1 identical over 11 bases. This CDR3 has 18 amino acids. Trimming removed 2 bases from V and 5 bases from J; junction bases left unmatched: 14. Germline CDR1 reads SGHDT; CDR2 reads YYEEEE. The variable domain in full, completed from reference TRBV5-6 and TRBJ2-5, reads DAGVTQSPTHLIKTRGQQVTLRCSPKSGHDTVSWYQQALGQGPQFIFQYYEEEERQRGNFPDRFSGHQFPNYSSELNVNALLLGDSALYLCASSFLDRGRRNSETQYFGPGTRLLVL.

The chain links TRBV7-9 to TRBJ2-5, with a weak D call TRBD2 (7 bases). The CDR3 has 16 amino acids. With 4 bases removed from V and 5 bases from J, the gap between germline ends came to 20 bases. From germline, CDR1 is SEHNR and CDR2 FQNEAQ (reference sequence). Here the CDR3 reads CASSSVGGVAGETQYF. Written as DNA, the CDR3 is TGTGCCAGCAGCTCCGTAGGGGGGGTGGCCGGGGAGACCCAGTACTTC.

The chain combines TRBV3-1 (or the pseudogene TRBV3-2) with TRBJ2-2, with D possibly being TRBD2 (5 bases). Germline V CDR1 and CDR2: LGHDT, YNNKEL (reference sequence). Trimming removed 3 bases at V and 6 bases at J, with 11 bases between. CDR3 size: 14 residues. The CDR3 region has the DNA TGTGCCAGCAGCCAGAGGGCTGGCCCCGGGGAGCTGTTTTTT. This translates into CASSQRAGPGELFF.

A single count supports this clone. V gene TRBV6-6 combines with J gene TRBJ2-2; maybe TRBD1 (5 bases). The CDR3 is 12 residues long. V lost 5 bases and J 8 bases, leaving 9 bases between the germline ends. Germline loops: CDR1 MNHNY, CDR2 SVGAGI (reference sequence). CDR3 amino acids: CASSDRTGELFF. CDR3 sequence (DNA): TGTGCCAGCAGTGACAGAACTGGGGAGCTGTTTTTT.

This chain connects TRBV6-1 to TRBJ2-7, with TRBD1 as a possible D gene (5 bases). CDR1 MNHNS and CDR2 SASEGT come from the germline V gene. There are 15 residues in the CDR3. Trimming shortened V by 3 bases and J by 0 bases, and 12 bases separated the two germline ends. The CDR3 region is CASSDPDKSSYEQYV. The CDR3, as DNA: TGTGCCAGCAGTGACCCGGACAAATCCTCCTACGAGCAGTACGTC.